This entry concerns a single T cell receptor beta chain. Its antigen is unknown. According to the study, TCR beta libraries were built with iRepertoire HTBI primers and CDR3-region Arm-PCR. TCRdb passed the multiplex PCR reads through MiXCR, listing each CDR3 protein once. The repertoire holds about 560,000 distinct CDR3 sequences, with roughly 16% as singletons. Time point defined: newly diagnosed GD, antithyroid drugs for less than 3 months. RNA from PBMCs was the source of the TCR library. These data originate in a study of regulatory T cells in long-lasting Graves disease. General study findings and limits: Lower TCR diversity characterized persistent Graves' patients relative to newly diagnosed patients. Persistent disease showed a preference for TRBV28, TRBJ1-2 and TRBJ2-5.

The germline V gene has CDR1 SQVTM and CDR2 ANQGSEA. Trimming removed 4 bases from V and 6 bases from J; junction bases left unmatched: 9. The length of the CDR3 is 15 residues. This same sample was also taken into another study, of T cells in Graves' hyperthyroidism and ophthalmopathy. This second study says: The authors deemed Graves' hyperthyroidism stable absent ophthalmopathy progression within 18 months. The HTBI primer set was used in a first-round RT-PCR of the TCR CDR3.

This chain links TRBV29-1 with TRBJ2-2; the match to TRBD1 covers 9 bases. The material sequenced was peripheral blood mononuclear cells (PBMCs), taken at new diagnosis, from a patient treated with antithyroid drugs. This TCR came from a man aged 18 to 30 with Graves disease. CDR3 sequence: CSVGRTGVYSGELFF. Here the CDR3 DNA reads TGCAGCGTTGGCCGGACAGGGGTATACTCCGGGGAGCTGTTTTTT.